This TCR beta chain is from a study of blood T cell repertoires in COVID-19. The overall study: Some COVID-19 samples were acute and others convalescent; all came from the United States, Italy and Spain. T cells, B-cell-depleted T cells, or PBMCs supplied cDNA or gDNA.

Authors' analysis steps: How many nucleated cells were present was estimated from reference gene primer amplification. The data were produced by immunoSEQ multiplex PCR, yet TCRdb's version contains in-frame clones alone and is incomplete. For V, J and clone size, that table is used; D and trimming come from the DNA. Of under 200,000 clones in the sample, 60% to 85% were seen once. Germline V CDR1 and CDR2: MNHEY, SMNVEV (reference sequence). The CDR3 runs to 15 residues. V lost 3 bases and J lost 8; bases outside the gene matches: 7. The sequenced sample consisted of peripheral blood. The chain links TRBV27 to TRBJ1-6, with TRBD1 identical over 7 bases. This sequence originates from a man in his sixties with acute or convalescent COVID-19. In nucleotides, the CDR3 is TGTGCCAGCAGTTTTGTCGACAGGGTGGATTCACCCCTCCACTTT. Translated, it gives CASSFVDRVDSPLHF.